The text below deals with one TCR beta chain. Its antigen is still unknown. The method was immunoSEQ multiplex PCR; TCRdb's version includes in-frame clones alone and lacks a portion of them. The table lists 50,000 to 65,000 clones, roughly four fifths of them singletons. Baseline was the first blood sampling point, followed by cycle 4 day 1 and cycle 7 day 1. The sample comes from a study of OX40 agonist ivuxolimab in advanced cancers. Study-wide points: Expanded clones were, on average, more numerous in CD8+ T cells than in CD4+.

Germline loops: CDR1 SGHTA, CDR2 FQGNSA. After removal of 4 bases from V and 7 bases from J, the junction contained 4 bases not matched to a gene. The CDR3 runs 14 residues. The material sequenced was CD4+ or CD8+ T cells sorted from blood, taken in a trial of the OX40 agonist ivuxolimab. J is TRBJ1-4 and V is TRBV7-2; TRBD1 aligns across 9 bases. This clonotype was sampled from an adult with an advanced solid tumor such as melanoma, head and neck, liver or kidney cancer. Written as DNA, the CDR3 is TGTGCCAGCAGCTCGGGACAGGGCTCTGAAAAACTGTTTTTT. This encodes CASSSGQGSEKLFF.